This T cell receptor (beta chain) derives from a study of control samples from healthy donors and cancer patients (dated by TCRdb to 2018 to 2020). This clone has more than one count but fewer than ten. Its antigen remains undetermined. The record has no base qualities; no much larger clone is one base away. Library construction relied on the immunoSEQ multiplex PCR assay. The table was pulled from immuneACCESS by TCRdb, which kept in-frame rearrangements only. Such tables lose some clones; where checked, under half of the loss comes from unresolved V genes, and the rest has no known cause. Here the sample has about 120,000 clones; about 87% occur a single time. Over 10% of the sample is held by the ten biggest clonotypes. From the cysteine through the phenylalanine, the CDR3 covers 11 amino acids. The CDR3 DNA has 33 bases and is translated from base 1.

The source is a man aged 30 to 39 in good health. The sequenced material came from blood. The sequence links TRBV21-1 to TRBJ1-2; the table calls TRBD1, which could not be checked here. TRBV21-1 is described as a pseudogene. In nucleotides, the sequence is TGTGCCATACACCGGGACAGGTTCTACACCTTC. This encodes CAIHRDRFYTF.